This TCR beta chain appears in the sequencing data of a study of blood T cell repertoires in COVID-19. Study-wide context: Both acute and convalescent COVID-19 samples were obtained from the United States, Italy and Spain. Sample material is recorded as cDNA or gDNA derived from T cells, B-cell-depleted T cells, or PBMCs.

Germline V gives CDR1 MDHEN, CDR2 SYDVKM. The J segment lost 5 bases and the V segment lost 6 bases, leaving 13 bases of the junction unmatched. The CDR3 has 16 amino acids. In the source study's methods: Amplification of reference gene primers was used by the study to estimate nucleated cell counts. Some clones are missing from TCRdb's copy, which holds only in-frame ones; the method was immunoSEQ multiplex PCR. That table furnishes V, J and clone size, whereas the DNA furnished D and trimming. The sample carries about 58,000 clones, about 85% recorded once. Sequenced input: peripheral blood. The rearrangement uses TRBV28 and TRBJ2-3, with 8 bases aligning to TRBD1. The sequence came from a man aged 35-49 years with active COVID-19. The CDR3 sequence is CASSLPPRGPGDTQYF. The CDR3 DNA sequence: TGTGCCAGCAGCCTTCCACCCAGGGGGCCGGGAGATACGCAGTATTTT.